This T cell receptor (beta chain) was recorded in a study of blood T cell repertoires in COVID-19. As for the study in general: T cells, B-cell-depleted T cells, or PBMCs supplied cDNA or gDNA.

Per the original methods: Estimation of nucleated cell counts relied on the amplification of reference gene primers. Using immunoSEQ multiplex PCR, the repertoire was profiled, and TCRdb retains in-frame clones only, with some absent. The V and J calls and clone size were taken over from that table, and D and trimming were inferred from the DNA. This table holds roughly 83,000 clones, 85% to 90% found once. The sequenced material came from peripheral blood. The receptor's source is an elderly man with active or convalescent COVID-19.

This chain's CDR3 is CASSLAGSNLDTQYF. The CDR3 nucleotides are TGCGCCAGCAGCTTGGCCGGGTCAAACCTGGATACGCAGTATTTT. This rearrangement joins TRBV5-1 to TRBJ2-3; D ambiguous. The CDR3 is 15 residues long. Trimming pared 0 bases from V and 6 bases from J, leaving 14 bases between. Per germline, CDR1 SGHRS and CDR2 YFSETQ.